The 6 T cell receptor beta chains reported below all come from one sample, sequenced in a study of shared clonotypes between healthy human individuals. Only in-frame clones appear in the TCRdb table, and some are missing; sequencing was by immunoSEQ multiplex PCR. The sample contains some 2.3 million clones, 93% of which appear only once. Material for sequencing was naive CD4+ T cells from PBMCs. Subset indicated: CD45RA+ positively selected. The receptors were gathered from a man aged 18 to 29 in good health. Some clones in this sample may be carry-over from other donors' samples.

V and J are TRBV29-1 and TRBJ1-2, with a weak D call TRBD1 (5 bases). Germline-derived CDR1 and CDR2 are SQVTM and ANQGSEA. CDR3 length equals 13 residues. Trimming cost V 4 bases and J 5 bases, with 14 bases left between them. The CDR3 protein is CSVGLGGSYGYTF. As DNA, the CDR3 is TGCAGCGTTGGGCTGGGGGGAAGTTATGGCTACACCTTC. Based on the CDR3 plus reference TRBV29-1 and TRBJ1-2, the full variable domain is SAVISQKPSRDICQRGTSLTIQCQVDSQVTMMFWYRQQPGQSLTLIATANQGSEATYESGFVIDKFPISRPNLTFSTLTVSNMSPEDSSIYLCSVGLGGSYGYTFGSGTRLTVV.

Worth noting for this clone: Other DNA sequences in this sample translate to the same CDR3. The rearrangement links TRBV6-5 to TRBJ2-7, with a tentative D call TRBD1 (5 bases). Germline CDR1 reads MNHEY; CDR2 reads SVGAGI. The V and J ends lost 6 bases and 6 bases respectively, with 9 bases between them. This CDR3 is 11 amino acids long. The CDR3 DNA follows: TGTGCCAGCAGCCAGGGAACCGAGCAGTACTTC. As protein: CASSQGTEQYF.

CDR3 DNA sequence: TGTGCCAGCAGTTTTACAGGGAGCGCTGAGCAGTTCTTC. The encoded protein is CASSFTGSAEQFF. The chain recombines TRBV7-6 with TRBJ2-1, with D tentatively TRBD1 (6 bases). The CDR3 consists of 13 residues. V lost 6 bases to trimming and J lost 9 bases, with 15 bases between them. Looked up from germline, CDR1 is SGHVS and CDR2 is FNYEAQ.

The CDR3 spells CSAQDRARSGSAGYTF. The CDR3 DNA follows: TGCAGCGCCCAGGATCGGGCCCGCTCAGGTTCAGCGGGCTACACCTTC. The gene calls are TRBV29-1 and TRBJ1-2; D is ambiguous. The CDR3 consists of 16 residues. CDR1 and CDR2 from the germline V gene are SQVTM and ANQGSEA. V lost 7 bases, J lost 8 bases, and 29 bases lay in between.

This sequence joins TRBV28 and TRBJ2-7; D possibly corresponds to TRBD2 (5 bases). From germline, CDR1 is MDHEN and CDR2 SYDVKM. This CDR3 has 17 amino acids. The CDR3 here is CGRKPSSKAPASNEQYF. CDR3 in DNA: TGTGGGCGCAAACCCTCTTCGAAGGCACCCGCTAGCAACGAGCAGTACTTC.

The rearrangement links TRBV7-2 to TRBJ1-2; possibly TRBD1 for D (5 bases). Per the germline V gene, CDR1 is SGHTA and CDR2 is FQGNSA. Trimming removed 5 bases from V and 13 bases from J, with 20 bases in between. This CDR3 has 13 amino acids. CDR3 nucleotides: TGTGCCAGCAGCACCACCACCGGGACTTTAATCACCTTC. It specifies CASSTTTGTLITF.